The clone carrying this TCR beta chain is a singleton in its sample. This record comes from a study of blood T cell repertoires in COVID-19. CDR1 and CDR2 (germline): MNHEY, SVGEGT. The CDR3 runs to 15 residues. Trimming took 2 bases from V and 3 from J; bases not matched to a gene: 6. Method: immunoSEQ multiplex PCR; TCRdb's copy keeps in-frame clones and lacks some. Among about 340,000 clones, around 87% were seen once, and the ten largest hold 6% to 7%. The specimen sequenced was peripheral blood. The sequence derives from a woman aged 45-65 years with COVID-19, enrolled during active disease. The chain couples TRBV6-2 or TRBV6-3 to TRBJ1-1; 7 positions agree with TRBD1. Here the CDR3 reads CASSYHRGVHTEAFF. The DNA for the CDR3 is TGTGCCAGCAGTTACCACAGGGGTGTACACACTGAAGCTTTCTTT.